This TCR beta chain was profiled in a study of glioma-infiltrating T cells. Using RNA template, CDR3s of TCR alpha and beta were amplified with iRepertoire arm-PCR. TCRdb reprocessed the multiplex PCR reads via MiXCR and lists one record per CDR3 protein. The data show about 130,000 distinct CDR3 sequences, around a quarter seen once. Germline values: CDR1 KGHDR, CDR2 SFDVKD. There are 14 residues in the CDR3. V was cut by 0 bases and J by 4 bases, with 8 bases left in between. The chain recombines TRBV24-1 with TRBJ2-5; D is possibly TRBD1 or TRBD2 (5 bases each). The material sequenced was glioma tissue, nonneoplastic brain tissue, or PBMCs (not recorded which). This TCR was recovered from a human donor with low-grade glioma or glioblastoma, undergoing nonglioma brain surgery, or in good health (not recorded which). The CDR3 DNA reads TGTGCCACCAGTGATTTGCAGAGGGGAGAGACCCAGTACTTC. It specifies CATSDLQRGETQYF.